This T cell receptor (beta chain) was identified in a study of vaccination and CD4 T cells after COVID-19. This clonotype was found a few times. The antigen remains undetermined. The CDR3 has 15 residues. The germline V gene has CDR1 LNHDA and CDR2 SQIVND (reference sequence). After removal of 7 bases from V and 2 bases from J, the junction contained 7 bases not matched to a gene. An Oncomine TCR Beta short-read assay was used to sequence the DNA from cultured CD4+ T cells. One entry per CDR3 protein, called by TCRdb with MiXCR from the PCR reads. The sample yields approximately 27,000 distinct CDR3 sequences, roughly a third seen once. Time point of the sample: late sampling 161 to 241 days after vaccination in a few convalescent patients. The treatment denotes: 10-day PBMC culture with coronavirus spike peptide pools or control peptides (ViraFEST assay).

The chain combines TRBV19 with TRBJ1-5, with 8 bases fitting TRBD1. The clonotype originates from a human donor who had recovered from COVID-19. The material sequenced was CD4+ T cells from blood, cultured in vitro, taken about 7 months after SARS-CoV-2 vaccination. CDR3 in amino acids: CASTQTGDGNQPQHF. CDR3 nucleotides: TGTGCCAGTACCCAGACAGGGGATGGCAATCAGCCCCAGCATTTT.